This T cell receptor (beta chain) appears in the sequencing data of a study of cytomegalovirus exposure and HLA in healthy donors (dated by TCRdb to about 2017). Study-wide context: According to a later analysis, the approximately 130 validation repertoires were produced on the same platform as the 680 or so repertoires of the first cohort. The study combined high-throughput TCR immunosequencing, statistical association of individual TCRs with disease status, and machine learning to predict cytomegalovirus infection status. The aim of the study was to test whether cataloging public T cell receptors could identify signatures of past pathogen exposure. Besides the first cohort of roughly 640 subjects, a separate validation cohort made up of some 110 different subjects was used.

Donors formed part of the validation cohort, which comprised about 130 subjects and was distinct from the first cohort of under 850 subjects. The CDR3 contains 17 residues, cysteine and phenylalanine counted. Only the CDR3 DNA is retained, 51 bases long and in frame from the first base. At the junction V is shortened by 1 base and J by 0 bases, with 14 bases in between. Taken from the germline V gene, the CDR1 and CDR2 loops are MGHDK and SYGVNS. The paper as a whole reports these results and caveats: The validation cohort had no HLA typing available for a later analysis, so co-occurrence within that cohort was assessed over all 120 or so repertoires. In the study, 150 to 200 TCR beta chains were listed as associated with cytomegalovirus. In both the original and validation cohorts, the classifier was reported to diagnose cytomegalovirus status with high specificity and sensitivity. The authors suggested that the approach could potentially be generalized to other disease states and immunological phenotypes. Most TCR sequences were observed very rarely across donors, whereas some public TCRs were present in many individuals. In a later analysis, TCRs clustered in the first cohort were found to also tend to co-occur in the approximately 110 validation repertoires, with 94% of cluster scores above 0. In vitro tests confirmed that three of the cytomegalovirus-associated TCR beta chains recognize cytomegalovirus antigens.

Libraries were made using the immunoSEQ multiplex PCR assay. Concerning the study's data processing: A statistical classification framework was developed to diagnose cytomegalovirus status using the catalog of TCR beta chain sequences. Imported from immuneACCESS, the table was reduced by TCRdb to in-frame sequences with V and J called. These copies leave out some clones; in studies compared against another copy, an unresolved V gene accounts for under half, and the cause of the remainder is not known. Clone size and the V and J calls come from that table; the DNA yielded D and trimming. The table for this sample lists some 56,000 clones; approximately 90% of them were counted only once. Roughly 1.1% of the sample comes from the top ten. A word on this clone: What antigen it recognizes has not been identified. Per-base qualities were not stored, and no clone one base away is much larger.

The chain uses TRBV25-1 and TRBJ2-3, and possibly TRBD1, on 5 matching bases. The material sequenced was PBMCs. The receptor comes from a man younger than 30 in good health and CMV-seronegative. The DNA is TGTGCCAGCAGTGAATCGGCGTGGGGCAGCAGCACAGATACGCAGTATTTT. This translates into CASSESAWGSSTDTQYF.